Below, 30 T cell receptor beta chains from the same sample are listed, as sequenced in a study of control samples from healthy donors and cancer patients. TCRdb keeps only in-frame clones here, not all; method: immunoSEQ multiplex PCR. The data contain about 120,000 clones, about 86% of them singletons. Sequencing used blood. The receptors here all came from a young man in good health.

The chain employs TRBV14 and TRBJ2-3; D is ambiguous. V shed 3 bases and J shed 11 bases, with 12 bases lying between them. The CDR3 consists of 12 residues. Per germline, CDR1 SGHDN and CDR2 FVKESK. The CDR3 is CASSQERVLQYF. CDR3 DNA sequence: TGTGCCAGCAGCCAGGAAAGGGTCCTGCAGTATTTT.

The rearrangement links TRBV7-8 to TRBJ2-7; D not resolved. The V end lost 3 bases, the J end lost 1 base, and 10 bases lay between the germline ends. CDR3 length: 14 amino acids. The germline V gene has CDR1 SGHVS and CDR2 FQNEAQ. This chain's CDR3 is CASSFSQQSYEQYV. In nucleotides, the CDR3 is TGTGCCAGCAGCTTCTCCCAGCAATCCTACGAGCAGTACGTC.

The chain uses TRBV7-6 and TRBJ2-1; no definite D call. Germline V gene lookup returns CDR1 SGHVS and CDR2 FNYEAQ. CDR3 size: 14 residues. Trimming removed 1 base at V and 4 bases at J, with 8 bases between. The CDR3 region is CASSLGTAYNEQFF. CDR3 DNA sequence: TGTGCCAGCAGCTTAGGGACGGCATACAATGAGCAGTTCTTC.

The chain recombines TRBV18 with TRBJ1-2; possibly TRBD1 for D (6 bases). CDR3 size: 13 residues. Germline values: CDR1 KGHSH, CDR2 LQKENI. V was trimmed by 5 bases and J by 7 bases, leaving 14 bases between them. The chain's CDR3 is CASSSAGAPGYTF. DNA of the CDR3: TGTGCCAGCTCATCGGCGGGGGCTCCTGGCTACACCTTC.

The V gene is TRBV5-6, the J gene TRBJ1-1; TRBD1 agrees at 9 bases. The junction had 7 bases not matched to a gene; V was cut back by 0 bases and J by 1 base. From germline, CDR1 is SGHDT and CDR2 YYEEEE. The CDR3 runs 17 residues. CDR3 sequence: CASSLEQGALENTEAFF. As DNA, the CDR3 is TGTGCCAGCAGCTTGGAACAGGGGGCTCTAGAGAACACTGAAGCTTTCTTT.

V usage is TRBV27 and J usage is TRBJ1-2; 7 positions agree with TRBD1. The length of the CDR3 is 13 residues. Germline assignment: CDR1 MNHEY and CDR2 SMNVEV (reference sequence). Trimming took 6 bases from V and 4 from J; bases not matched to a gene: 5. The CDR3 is CASSPTGAYGYTF. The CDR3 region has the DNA TGTGCCAGCAGCCCTACAGGGGCCTATGGCTACACCTTC.

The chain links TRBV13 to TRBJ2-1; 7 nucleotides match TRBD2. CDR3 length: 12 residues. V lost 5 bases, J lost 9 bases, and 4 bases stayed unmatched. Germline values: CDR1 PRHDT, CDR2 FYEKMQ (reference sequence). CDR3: CASSPRTSEQFF. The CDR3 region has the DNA TGTGCCAGCAGCCCCCGGACTAGTGAGCAGTTCTTC.

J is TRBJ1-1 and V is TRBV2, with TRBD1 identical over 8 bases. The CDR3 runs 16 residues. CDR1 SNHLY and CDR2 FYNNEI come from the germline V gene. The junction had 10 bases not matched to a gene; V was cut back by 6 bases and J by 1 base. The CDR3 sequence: CASRADRGTGNTEAFF. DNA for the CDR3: TGTGCCAGCAGGGCAGACAGGGGTACGGGGAACACTGAAGCTTTCTTT.

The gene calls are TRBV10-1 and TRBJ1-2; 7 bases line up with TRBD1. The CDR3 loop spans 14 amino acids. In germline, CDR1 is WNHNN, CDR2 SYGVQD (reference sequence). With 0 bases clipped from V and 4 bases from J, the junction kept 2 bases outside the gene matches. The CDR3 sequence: CASSESGDSYGYTF. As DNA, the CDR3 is TGCGCCAGCAGTGAGTCCGGGGACAGCTATGGCTACACCTTC.

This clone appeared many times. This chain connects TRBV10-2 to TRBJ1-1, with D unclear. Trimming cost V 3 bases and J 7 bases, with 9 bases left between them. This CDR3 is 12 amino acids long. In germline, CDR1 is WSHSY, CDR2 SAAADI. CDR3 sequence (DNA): TGCGCCAGCAGTGAAACGGACCTTGAAGCTTTCTTT. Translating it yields CASSETDLEAFF.

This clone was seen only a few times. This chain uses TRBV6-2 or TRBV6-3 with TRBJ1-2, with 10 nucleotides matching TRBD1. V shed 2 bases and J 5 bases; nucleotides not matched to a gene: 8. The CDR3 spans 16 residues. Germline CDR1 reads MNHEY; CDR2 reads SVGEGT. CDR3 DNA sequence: TGTGCCAGCAGTTACCCAGGGACAGGGGCGATTTATGGCTACACCTTC. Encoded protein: CASSYPGTGAIYGYTF.

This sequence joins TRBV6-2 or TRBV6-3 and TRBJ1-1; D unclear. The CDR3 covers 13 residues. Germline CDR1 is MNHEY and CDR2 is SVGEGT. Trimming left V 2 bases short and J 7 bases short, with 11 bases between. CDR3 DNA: TGTGCCAGCAGTTACCCCCCCGGTTTTGAAGCTTTCTTT. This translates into CASSYPPGFEAFF.

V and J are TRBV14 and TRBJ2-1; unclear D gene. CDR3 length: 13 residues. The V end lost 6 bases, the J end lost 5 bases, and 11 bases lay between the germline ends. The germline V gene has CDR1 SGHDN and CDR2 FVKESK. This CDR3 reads CASSRNRDNEQFF. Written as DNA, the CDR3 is TGTGCCAGCAGTCGCAATAGAGACAATGAGCAGTTCTTC.

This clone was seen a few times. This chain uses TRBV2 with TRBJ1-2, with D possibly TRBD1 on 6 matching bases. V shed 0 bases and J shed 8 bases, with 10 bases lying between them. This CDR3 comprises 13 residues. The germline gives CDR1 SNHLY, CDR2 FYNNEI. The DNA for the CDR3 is TGTGCCAGCAGTGAAGCGGGGGCGGAGGGCTACACCTTC. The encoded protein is CASSEAGAEGYTF.

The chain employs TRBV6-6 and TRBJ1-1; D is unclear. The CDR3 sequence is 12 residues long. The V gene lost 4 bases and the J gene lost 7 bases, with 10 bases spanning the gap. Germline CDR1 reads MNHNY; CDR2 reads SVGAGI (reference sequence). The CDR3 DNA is TGTGCCAGCAGTTTTCAGGACGGTGAAGCTTTCTTT. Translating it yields CASSFQDGEAFF.

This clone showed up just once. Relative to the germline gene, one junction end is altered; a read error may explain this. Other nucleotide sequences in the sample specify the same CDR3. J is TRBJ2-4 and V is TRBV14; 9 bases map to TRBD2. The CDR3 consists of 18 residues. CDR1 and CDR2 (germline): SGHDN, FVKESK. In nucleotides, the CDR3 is TGCGCCAGCAGCCAGTTTAATCGCGGGGGGGGAGCCAAAAACATTCAGTACTTC. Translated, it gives CASSQFNRGGGAKNIQYF.

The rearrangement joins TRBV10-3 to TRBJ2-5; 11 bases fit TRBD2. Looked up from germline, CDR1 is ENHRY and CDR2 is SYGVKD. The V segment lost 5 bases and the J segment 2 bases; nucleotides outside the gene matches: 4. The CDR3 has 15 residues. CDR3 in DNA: TGTGCCATCAGTTATGGACTAGCGGGTCAAGAGACCCAGTACTTC. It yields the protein CAISYGLAGQETQYF.

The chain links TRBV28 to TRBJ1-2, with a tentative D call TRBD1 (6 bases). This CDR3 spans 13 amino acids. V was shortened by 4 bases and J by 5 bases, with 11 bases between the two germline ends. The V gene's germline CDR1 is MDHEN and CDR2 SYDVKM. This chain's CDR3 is CASSSQGLYGYTF. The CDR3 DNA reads TGTGCCAGCAGTTCGCAGGGGTTATATGGCTACACCTTC.

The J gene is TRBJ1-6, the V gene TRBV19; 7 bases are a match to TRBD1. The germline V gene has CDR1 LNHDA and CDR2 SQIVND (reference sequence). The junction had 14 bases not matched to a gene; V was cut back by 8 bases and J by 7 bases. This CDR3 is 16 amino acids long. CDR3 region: CASGRGSGQINSPLHF. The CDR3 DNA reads TGTGCCAGTGGGAGGGGATCGGGACAGATCAATTCACCCCTCCACTTT.

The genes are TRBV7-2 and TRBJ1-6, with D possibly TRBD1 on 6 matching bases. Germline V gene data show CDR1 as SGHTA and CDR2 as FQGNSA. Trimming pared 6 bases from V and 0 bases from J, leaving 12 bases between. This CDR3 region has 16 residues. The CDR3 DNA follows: TGTGCCAGCAGATCGGACAGTGACTCCTATAATTCACCCCTCCACTTT. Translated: CASRSDSDSYNSPLHF.

CDR3 nucleotide sequence: TGTGCCAGCTCACCAGAGAGCTACGAGCAGTACTTC. Translated: CASSPESYEQYF. V gene TRBV18 combines with J gene TRBJ2-7; D unresolved. V lost 2 bases, J lost 3 bases, and 5 bases lay in between. CDR3 length equals 12 residues. Germline CDR1 reads KGHSH; CDR2 reads LQKENI.

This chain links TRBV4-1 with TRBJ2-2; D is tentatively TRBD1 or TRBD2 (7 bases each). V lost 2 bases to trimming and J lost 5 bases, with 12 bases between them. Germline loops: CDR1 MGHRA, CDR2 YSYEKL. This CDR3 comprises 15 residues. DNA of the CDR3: TGCGCCAGCAGCCAACAGGGGGGGATGACCGGGGAGCTGTTTTTT. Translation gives CASSQQGGMTGELFF.

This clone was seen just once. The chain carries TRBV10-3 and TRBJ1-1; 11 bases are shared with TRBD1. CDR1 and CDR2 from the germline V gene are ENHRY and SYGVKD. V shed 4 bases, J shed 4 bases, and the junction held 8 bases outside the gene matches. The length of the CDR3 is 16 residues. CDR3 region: CAISASPGTGGTEAFF. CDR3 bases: TGTGCCATCAGTGCGTCGCCCGGGACAGGGGGCACTGAAGCTTTCTTT.

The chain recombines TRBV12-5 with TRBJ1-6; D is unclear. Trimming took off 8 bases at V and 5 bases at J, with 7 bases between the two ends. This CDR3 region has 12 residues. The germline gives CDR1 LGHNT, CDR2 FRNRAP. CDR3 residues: CASSVNNSPLHF. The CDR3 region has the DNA TGTGCTAGTAGTGTGAATAATTCACCCCTCCACTTT. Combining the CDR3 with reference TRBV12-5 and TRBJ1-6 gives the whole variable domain DARVTQTPRHKVTEMGQEVTMRCQPILGHNTVFWYRQTMMQGLELLAYFRNRAPLDDSGMPKDRFSAEMPDATLATLKIQPSEPRDSAVYFCASSVNNSPLHFGNGTRLTVT.

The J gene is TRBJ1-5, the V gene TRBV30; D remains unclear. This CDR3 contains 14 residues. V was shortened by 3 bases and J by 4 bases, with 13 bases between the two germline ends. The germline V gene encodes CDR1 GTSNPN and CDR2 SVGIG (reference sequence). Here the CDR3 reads CAWSLGGENQPQHF. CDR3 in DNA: TGTGCCTGGAGCCTCGGCGGGGAGAATCAGCCCCAGCATTTT.

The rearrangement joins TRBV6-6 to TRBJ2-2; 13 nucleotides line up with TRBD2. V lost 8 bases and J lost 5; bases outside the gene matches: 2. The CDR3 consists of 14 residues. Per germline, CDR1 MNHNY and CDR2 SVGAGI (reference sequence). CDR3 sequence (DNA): TGTGCCAGCCGGACTAGCGGGGGAACCGGGGAGCTGTTTTTT. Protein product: CASRTSGGTGELFF.

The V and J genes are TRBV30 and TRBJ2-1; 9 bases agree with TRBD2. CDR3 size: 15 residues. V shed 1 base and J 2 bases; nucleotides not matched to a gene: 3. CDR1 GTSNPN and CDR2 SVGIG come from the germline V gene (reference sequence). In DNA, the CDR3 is TGTGCCTGGAGTGGCCTAGCGGGGCCCTACAATGAGCAGTTCTTC. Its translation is CAWSGLAGPYNEQFF. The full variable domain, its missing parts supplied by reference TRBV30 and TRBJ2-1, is SQTIHQWPATLVQPVGSPLSLECTVEGTSNPNLYWYRQAAGRGLQLLFYSVGIGQISSEVPQNLSASRPQDRQFILSSKKLLLSDSGFYLCAWSGLAGPYNEQFFGPGTRLTVL.

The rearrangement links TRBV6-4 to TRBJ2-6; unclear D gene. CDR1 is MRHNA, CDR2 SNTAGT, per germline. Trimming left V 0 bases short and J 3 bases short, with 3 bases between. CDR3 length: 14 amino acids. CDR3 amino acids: CASSDSYGANVLTF. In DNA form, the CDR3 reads TGTGCCAGCAGTGACTCGTATGGGGCCAACGTCCTGACTTTC.

Here the CDR3 DNA reads TGTGCCAGCAGTGAAAGCTGGGGTTCCTACGAGCAGTACTTC. Its translation is CASSESWGSYEQYF. This chain links TRBV6-1 with TRBJ2-7, with D uncertain. Trimming took 2 bases from V and 1 from J, leaving 9 bases between them. The germline gives CDR1 MNHNS, CDR2 SASEGT. This CDR3 is built from 14 residues.

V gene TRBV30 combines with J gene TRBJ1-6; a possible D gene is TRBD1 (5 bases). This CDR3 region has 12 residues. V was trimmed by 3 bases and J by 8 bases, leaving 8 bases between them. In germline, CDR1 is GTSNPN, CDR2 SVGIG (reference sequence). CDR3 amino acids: CAWRQGDSPLHF. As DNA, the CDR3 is TGTGCCTGGAGGCAGGGTGATTCACCCCTCCACTTT.